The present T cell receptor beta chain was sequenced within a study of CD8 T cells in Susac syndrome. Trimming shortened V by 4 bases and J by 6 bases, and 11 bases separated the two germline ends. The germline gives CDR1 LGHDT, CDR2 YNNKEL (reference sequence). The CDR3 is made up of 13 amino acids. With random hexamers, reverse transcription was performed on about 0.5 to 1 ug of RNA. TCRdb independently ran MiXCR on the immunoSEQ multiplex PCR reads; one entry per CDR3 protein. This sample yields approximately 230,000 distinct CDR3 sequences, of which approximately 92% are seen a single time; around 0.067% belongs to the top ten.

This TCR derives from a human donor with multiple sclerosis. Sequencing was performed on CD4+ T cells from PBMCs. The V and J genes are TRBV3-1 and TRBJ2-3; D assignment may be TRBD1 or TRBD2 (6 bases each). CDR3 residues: CASSRLGGDTQYF. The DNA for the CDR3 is TGTGCCAGCAGCCGCCTCGGGGGCGATACGCAGTATTTT.